Following are 14 T cell receptor beta chains from one sample sequenced in a study of cytomegalovirus exposure and HLA in healthy donors. The PCR made use of 60 Vbeta and 13 Jbeta primers. Clones were sequenced by immunoSEQ multiplex PCR, and TCRdb holds only the in-frame ones, with some missing. The repertoire holds approximately 160,000 clones, over 60% seen once, with 1.5% to 2% in the top ten. Sample: PBMCs. The receptors derive from a woman aged 25-40 years in good health and CMV-seronegative.

This clone was recorded a few times. The V gene is TRBV6-5, the J gene TRBJ1-2; 7 nucleotides align to TRBD1. After removal of 6 bases from V and 2 bases from J, the junction contained 3 bases not matched to a gene. The CDR3 consists of 13 residues. Germline lookup yields CDR1 MNHEY and CDR2 SVGAGI. CDR3 coding DNA: TGTGCCAGCAGACAGGGGTCAAACTATGGCTACACCTTC. Its translation is CASRQGSNYGYTF.

The chain links TRBV6-6 to TRBJ2-5, with 7 bases fitting TRBD2. V dropped 6 bases and J dropped 2; count of bases not matched to a gene: 6. The CDR3 totals 14 residues. Germline V gives CDR1 MNHNY, CDR2 SVGAGI (reference sequence). CDR3 protein: CASSSGTTQETQYF. The CDR3 bases are TGTGCCAGCAGCTCCGGGACTACTCAAGAGACCCAGTACTTC.

This clone appeared a few times. One junction end does not reproduce the germline sequence, and a read error may be involved. The genes are TRBV27 and TRBJ1-2, with a tentative D call TRBD1 (5 bases). Germline CDR1 and CDR2: MNHEY and SMNVEV (reference sequence). CDR3 length equals 15 residues. The CDR3 DNA is TGTGCCAGCAGTCCCGGGACTGAAGCTAACTATGGCTACCCCTTC. Its translation: CASSPGTEANYGYPF.

The J gene is TRBJ1-3, the V gene TRBV30; D might be TRBD1 (5 bases). The CDR3 spans 13 residues. Germline lookup yields CDR1 GTSNPN and CDR2 SVGIG (reference sequence). V lost 8 bases and J lost 4, with 15 bases in between. This chain's CDR3 is CARSAGEGNTIYF. The CDR3 region has the DNA TGTGCCAGGTCTGCGGGGGAAGGAAACACCATATATTTT.

This rearrangement joins TRBV6-1 to TRBJ1-1, with 7 bases lining up with TRBD1. J gave up 0 bases and V 4 bases, and 2 bases lay outside the gene matches. This CDR3 has 14 residues. Germline-derived CDR1 and CDR2 are MNHNS and SASEGT. CDR3 sequence (DNA): TGTGCCAGCAGTGTAGACAGGGTGAACACTGAAGCTTTCTTT. Protein: CASSVDRVNTEAFF.

The chain carries TRBV5-6 and TRBJ2-3; TRBD2 aligns across 8 bases. CDR3 size: 15 residues. V shed 1 base and J 3 bases; nucleotides not matched to a gene: 4. In germline, CDR1 is SGHDT, CDR2 YYEEEE. CDR3 sequence reads: CASSLTGGGTDTQYF. The CDR3 DNA follows: TGTGCCAGCAGCTTGACGGGAGGGGGGACAGATACGCAGTATTTT.

This clone showed up just once. The V call is TRBV19, the J call TRBJ2-2, with 10 bases that match TRBD1. Unmatched junction bases numbered 8, after V lost 4 bases and J lost 6 bases. Germline CDR1 and CDR2: LNHDA and SQIVND (reference sequence). The CDR3 is 16 residues long. The CDR3 protein is CASSRPTDRGSGELFF. Here the CDR3 DNA reads TGTGCCAGTAGTAGACCTACGGACAGGGGGTCCGGGGAGCTGTTTTTT.

This clone was seen a handful of times. The chain uses TRBV5-6 and TRBJ2-5; TRBD2 aligns across 9 bases. From germline, CDR1 is SGHDT and CDR2 YYEEEE. The V segment lost 1 base and the J segment 3 bases; nucleotides outside the gene matches: 13. This CDR3 region has 18 residues. The CDR3 loop is CASSLWGGLAGSKETQYF. The CDR3, as DNA: TGTGCCAGCAGCTTGTGGGGAGGGCTAGCGGGGTCCAAAGAGACCCAGTACTTC.

The chain has TRBV10-3 and TRBJ1-2; 7 bases line up with TRBD1. V was pared by 8 bases and J by 7 bases, with 16 bases of the junction left unmatched. This CDR3 has 15 residues. The germline gives CDR1 ENHRY, CDR2 SYGVKD. The CDR3 bases are TGTGCCATCCTCCCGGCAGGGGGGACCCCTACTGGCTACACCTTC. It translates to CAILPAGGTPTGYTF.

As concerns this clone: At one of its ends the junction is not consistent with the germline gene, which may arise from a read error. The chain links TRBV7-6 to TRBJ1-2, with TRBD1 as a possible D gene (6 bases). Germline V lookup: CDR1 SGHVS, CDR2 FNYEAQ. The CDR3 has 14 residues. DNA of the CDR3: TGTGCCAGCAGTCCACAACAGGGCCGCTATGGCTACCCCTTC. It specifies CASSPQQGRYGYPF.

This clone was counted between two and nine times. V gene TRBV11-2 combines with J gene TRBJ2-1, with 13 bases matching TRBD2. Germline trimming cut 5 bases from V and 3 bases from J; bases unmatched to any gene: 1. The germline gives CDR1 SGHAT, CDR2 FQNNGV. This CDR3 spans 15 amino acids. The CDR3 nucleotides are TGTGCCAGCAGCCGGACTAGCGGGAGCTACAATGAGCAGTTCTTC. Translated, it gives CASSRTSGSYNEQFF.

V usage is TRBV5-4 and J usage is TRBJ2-6; no clear D. The germline CDR1 and CDR2 sequences are SGHNT and YYREEE (reference sequence). The CDR3 extends over 15 amino acids. Trimming removed 4 bases from V and 3 bases from J, with 11 bases in between. The CDR3 nucleotides read TGTGCCAGCAGCCCCAAGGAGCTTGGGGCCAACGTCCTGACTTTC. It codes for CASSPKELGANVLTF.

V and J are TRBV5-4 and TRBJ1-2; 12 bases are shared with TRBD1. With 4 bases clipped from V and 5 bases from J, the junction kept 9 bases outside the gene matches. Germline V CDR1 and CDR2: SGHNT, YYREEE (reference sequence). This CDR3 has 16 amino acids. The CDR3 spells CASSARDRGLRYGYTF. As DNA, the CDR3 is TGTGCCAGCAGCGCCCGGGACAGGGGGCTACGTTATGGCTACACCTTC.

This chain connects TRBV6-1 to TRBJ2-2, with D perhaps matching TRBD2 (6 bases). V lost 6 bases and J lost 1, with 12 bases in between. CDR3 length: 15 amino acids. Germline assignment: CDR1 MNHNS and CDR2 SASEGT. In DNA form, the CDR3 reads TGTGCCAGCAGACGGAGGGCCGAGAACACCGGGGAGCTGTTTTTT. This codes for CASRRRAENTGELFF.